This T cell receptor (beta chain) is drawn from a study of beta chain features in type 1 diabetes. Study-wide points: Moderately but significantly shorter TCRB CDR3s were found in Type 1 diabetes patients in all four CD4+ subsets.

This clone came up a few times. Antigen unknown. V lost 5 bases, J lost 3 bases, and 8 bases lay in between. CDR3 size: 12 residues. Looked up from germline, CDR1 is MDHEN and CDR2 is SYDVKM. Of the isolated RNA, all was reverse transcribed, and so the sequenced material was expressed TCRB transcripts. Produced via immunoSEQ multiplex PCR; TCRdb's table is partial and in-frame only. The sample yields around 690,000 clones, roughly an eighth seen once. Sequencing was carried out using naive CD4+ T cells from blood. The chain links TRBV28 to TRBJ2-7; D gene uncertain. The clonotype was recovered from a man between 25 and 39 years old with type 1 diabetes. CDR3 in DNA: TGTGCCAGCAGTAACCCTAGCTACGAGCAGTACTTC. The encoded protein is CASSNPSYEQYF.